A selection of T cell receptor beta chains follows, all from one sample in a study of blood T cell repertoires in COVID-19. Produced via immunoSEQ multiplex PCR; TCRdb's table is partial and in-frame only. The sample carries more than 100,000 clones, roughly 89% recorded once. The specimen was PBMCs or T cells enriched from blood (not recorded which). All receptors derive from a woman aged 30 to 39 who had recovered from COVID-19. The CDR3 runs from the conserved cysteine through the conserved F or W. Fields, in order: clone size, D gene, J gene, V gene, CDR3 DNA, CDR3 protein. D genes are given only for firm matches. For some rows the clone size is stated as once, few or many, or as a class when expanded; others skip it.

>.|TRBD1|TRBJ2-7|TRBV7-2
TGTGCCAGCAGCTTAGACGGGACAGTCGAGCAGTACTTC
CASSLDGTVEQYF
>.|.|TRBJ2-7|TRBV7-8
TGTGCCAGCAGCCCAGTCGTCGGCCTGTCACTACGTGAGCAGTACTTC
CASSPVVGLSLREQYF
>once|.|TRBJ2-7|TRBV11-2
TGTGCCAGCAGCCCAGGGACCTACGAGCAGTACTTC
CASSPGTYEQYF
>few|TRBD1|TRBJ1-1|TRBV11-2
TGTGCCAGCAGCTTTGGAAAAGGACAGGGGAACACTGAAGCTTTCTTT
CASSFGKGQGNTEAFF
>.|TRBD2|TRBJ2-1|TRBV9
TGTGCCAGCAGCGTACAAGCGGGAGGGTGGAATGAGCAGTTCTTC
CASSVQAGGWNEQFF
>.|.|TRBJ2-1|TRBV7-3
TGTGCCAGCAGCTTTCAACGGGGTGGTGAGCAGTTCTTC
CASSFQRGGEQFF
>once|TRBD2|TRBJ2-7|TRBV5-1
TGCGCCAGCAGCTTGTGGGGACTATTGTCGCGGGAGGGGTCCCGCGAGCAGTACTTC
CASSLWGLLSREGSREQYF
>.|.|TRBJ2-7|TRBV27
TGTGCCAGCAGAACGGAGGGCCAGGTAAACGAGCAGTACTTC
CASRTEGQVNEQYF
>.|TRBD2|TRBJ2-3|TRBV30
TGTGCCTGGAGTGTAGGTTGGCTAGCGGGAGGGAGCACAGATACGCAGTATTTT
CAWSVGWLAGGSTDTQYF
>.|.|TRBJ1-2|TRBV27
TGTGCCAGCAGCGCAGACCGGAGAAGTCCTTTTGGGGGCTACACCTTC
CASSADRRSPFGGYTF
>.|.|TRBJ1-1|TRBV21-1
TGTGCCAGCAGCCCCGACAGGACGAACACTGAAGCTTTCTTT
CASSPDRTNTEAFF
>.|.|TRBJ2-4|TRBV5-5
TGTGCCAGCAGCTTCTATTTGAGCGAAAACATTCAGTACTTC
CASSFYLSENIQYF
>.|.|TRBJ2-2|TRBV12-5
TGTGCTAGTGGACTAGGGACCGGGGAGCTGTTTTTT
CASGLGTGELFF
>.|.|TRBJ2-7|TRBV3-1/TRBV3-2
TGTGCCAGCAGCCCCCGACTAGTGAAAGACTACGAGCAGTACTTC
CASSPRLVKDYEQYF
>.|TRBD1|TRBJ2-3|TRBV5-1
TGCGCCAGCAGCTTGGGGGACAGGTCAGGTGATACGCAGTATTTT
CASSLGDRSGDTQYF
>.|TRBD2|TRBJ2-2|TRBV6-4
TGTGCCAGCAGCGCGGGAGCGGCCGGGGAGCTGTTTTTT
CASSAGAAGELFF
>once|.|TRBJ2-3|TRBV28
TGTGCCAGCAGATCCATTACTAGGATCCTCTCAGATACGCAGTATTTT
CASRSITRILSDTQYF
>.|TRBD2|TRBJ2-1|TRBV7-9
TGTGCCAGCAGCTTCGTCCCGGGACTATCGCCCAGTGAGCAGTTCTTC
CASSFVPGLSPSEQFF
>.|TRBD2|TRBJ2-7|TRBV19
TGTGCCAGTAGTATCTTCGTGACTAGCGGGAGCTACTACGAGCAGTACTTC
CASSIFVTSGSYYEQYF
>.|.|TRBJ2-1|TRBV6-5
TGTGCCAGCAGCCGAACACAGGACAATGAGCAGTTCTTC
CASSRTQDNEQFF
>.|TRBD1|TRBJ1-2|TRBV19
TGTGCCAGTAGAACCGGGACAGGGGGCCGGGATGGCTACACCTTC
CASRTGTGGRDGYTF
>.|.|TRBJ1-6|TRBV9
TGTGCCAGCAGCGGACTTAGGGGCTCCGGGCAGAATTCACCCCTCCACTTT
CASSGLRGSGQNSPLHF
>.|.|TRBJ2-7|TRBV30
TGTGCCTGGAGTGTACTTGGTTACGAGCAGTACTTC
CAWSVLGYEQYF
>.|.|TRBJ2-7|TRBV5-1
TGCGCCAGCAGCTTGGTAGCGAATTCCTACGAGCAGTACTTC
CASSLVANSYEQYF
>.|.|TRBJ2-3|TRBV14
TGTGCCAGCAGCCAGACGAGGGACTTAGGACTCACAGATACGCAGTATTTT
CASSQTRDLGLTDTQYF
>.|TRBD2|TRBJ2-2|TRBV9
TGTGCCAGCAGCGTAGTTAGCGGGCTAACCGGGGAGCTGTTTTTT
CASSVVSGLTGELFF
>.|TRBD1|TRBJ2-7|TRBV18
TGTGCCAGCTCACAACCGGGACAGGGGATCTACGAGCAGTACTTC
CASSQPGQGIYEQYF
>.|TRBD2|TRBJ2-1|TRBV4-1
TGCGCCAGCAGCCAAGTAGCCCAAGCGGGAGCTTACAATGAGCAGTTCTTC
CASSQVAQAGAYNEQFF
>.|TRBD2|TRBJ2-3|TRBV5-1
TGCGCCAGTCATAGCGGGAGAGGGGCAGATACGCAGTATTTT
CASHSGRGADTQYF
>.|.|TRBJ1-1|TRBV9
TGTGCCAGCAGCGTAGCAGGAACTTTGAACACTGAAGCTTTCTTT
CASSVAGTLNTEAFF
>few|.|TRBJ2-7|TRBV5-6
TGTGCCAGCAGCCTGGAGGGACAGACCTACGAGCAGTACTTC
CASSLEGQTYEQYF
>.|.|TRBJ2-2|TRBV13
TGTGCCAGCACCGACTTGCAGGGGCTTGGCAACACCGGGGAGCTGTTTTTT
CASTDLQGLGNTGELFF
>.|.|TRBJ1-2|TRBV19
TGTGCCAGTAGTATAGGAGGCGGGTATGGCTACACCTTC
CASSIGGGYGYTF
>.|.|TRBJ1-2|TRBV9
TGTGCCAGCAGCGTAGGAGGGCGCGGCTACACCTTC
CASSVGGRGYTF
>.|TRBD2|TRBJ2-1|TRBV27
TGTGCCAGTACTAGCGGGAGCGACAATGAGCAGTTCTTC
CASTSGSDNEQFF